This TCR beta chain was sequenced for a study of blood T cells in healthy people across ages. Primers used in a second PCR of about 6 to 11 cycles were a sample-barcoded 5' primer and a J-beta primer mix. A single record per CDR3 protein comes from TCRdb applying MiXCR to the 5' RACE reads. The profile shows about 1.6 million distinct CDR3 sequences, around 36% of them singletons. The sample holds a few counts of this clonotype. This CDR3 region has 16 residues. CDR1 is SGHTA and CDR2 is FQGNSA in the germline V gene. J lost 9 bases, V lost 3 bases, and 13 bases had no gene match. The sequencing input was blood. The TCR originated in a woman in her twenties or thirties in good health. The J gene is TRBJ2-1, the V gene TRBV7-2, with 8 positions matching TRBD2. The CDR3 bases are TGTGCCAGCAGCTTTTTACCCGGGGGGGCTGGGGGTGAGCAGTTCTTC. Translating gives CASSFLPGGAGGEQFF.